The source of this T cell receptor beta chain is a study of T cell responses to AZD1222 COVID-19 vaccine. Broader study findings: Spike-specific TCR repertoires showed rising breadth and depth after two AZD1222 doses. The donor group comprised mostly white British people and more females; the analysis possibly underestimated clonal diversity. It was only a handful of AZD1222 recipients who were seropositive at baseline.

This CDR3 spans 19 amino acids. About this clone itself: Antigen: not known.

Second-dose intervals of approximately 4 or approximately 12 weeks were pooled. Profiling relied on immunoSEQ multiplex PCR, and the TCRdb table lists in-frame clones only, not all of them. The sample shows 180,000 or so clones, roughly nine tenths of them seen only once. The gene calls are TRBV1 and TRBJ2-1; the table's D call TRBD2 went unverified against the DNA. TRBV1 is termed a pseudogene. This clonotype was obtained from an adult who received the AZD1222 COVID-19 vaccine. This sample comprised peripheral blood, obtained 28 days after the second AZD1222 dose. The CDR3 spells CTSSQEGGVPKLSYNEQFF. The CDR3 nucleotides read TGCACCAGCAGCCAAGAGGGGGGGGTACCTAAGCTATCCTACAATGAGCAGTTCTTC.